The 10 T cell receptor beta chains below come from one sample, sequenced in a study of sequential checkpoint blockade in melanoma. Treatment in this sample: randomized to nivolumab then ipilimumab (arm A) or the reverse (arm B). Only in-frame clones appear in the TCRdb table, and some are missing; sequencing was by immunoSEQ multiplex PCR. The sample consists of approximately 8,000 clones, more than 55% of them appearing once. The source material was CD8+ T cells sorted from blood (inferred from file names), sampled from a patient given nivolumab and ipilimumab in sequence. The source is a human patient with melanoma. Some clones in this sample may be carry-over from other donors' samples.

The J gene is TRBJ1-4, the V gene TRBV4-1; possibly TRBD1 for D (5 bases). The V gene's germline CDR1 is MGHRA and CDR2 YSYEKL. V was cut by 5 bases and J by 6 bases, with 10 bases left in between. The length of the CDR3 is 13 residues. CDR3 loop: CASSTGLDEKLFF. CDR3 DNA sequence: TGCGCCAGCAGCACAGGACTAGATGAAAAACTGTTTTTT.

The chain couples TRBV11-2 to TRBJ1-2; TRBD1 matches at 9 bases. The CDR3 contains 16 residues. V gave up 5 bases and J gave up 8 bases; unmatched junction bases: 15. Germline CDR1 SGHAT, CDR2 FQNNGV. The CDR3 here is CASSARGDRVLKGYTF. DNA of the CDR3: TGTGCCAGCAGCGCCCGCGGGGACAGGGTGCTAAAAGGCTACACCTTC. Supplemented by reference TRBV11-2 and TRBJ1-2, the full variable domain reads EAGVAQSPRYKIIEKRQSVAFWCNPISGHATLYWYQQILGQGPKLLIQFQNNGVVDDSQLPKDRFSAERLKGVDSTLKIQPAKLEDSAVYLCASSARGDRVLKGYTFGSGTRLTVV.

There are a few counts of this clone. This chain links TRBV7-9 with TRBJ2-7; the D is unclear. With 3 bases removed from V and 3 bases from J, the gap between germline ends came to 9 bases. CDR1 and CDR2 from the germline V gene are SEHNR and FQNEAQ (reference sequence). The CDR3 is 13 residues long. The DNA of the CDR3 is TGTGCCAGCAGCTTGCCGGGTGGCTACGAGCAGTACTTC. Translated, it gives CASSLPGGYEQYF.

The chain recombines TRBV6-1 with TRBJ2-7; D possibly corresponds to TRBD2 (6 bases). Germline CDR1 and CDR2: MNHNS and SASEGT. Trimming stripped 4 bases from V and 3 bases from J, with 19 bases between. The CDR3 length is 16 residues. The CDR3 loop reads CASSARTAGLDYEQYF. The DNA of the CDR3 is TGTGCCAGCAGTGCCCGGACGGCGGGGCTAGACTACGAGCAGTACTTC.

As concerns this clone: One junction end does not reproduce the germline sequence, and a read error may be involved. Other nucleotide sequences in the sample specify the same CDR3. This sequence joins TRBV7-2 and TRBJ1-1; D gene ambiguous. Germline V gene sequence: CDR1 SGHTA, CDR2 FQGNSA. This CDR3 contains 13 residues. Written as DNA, the CDR3 is TGCGCCAGCAGCCATTCAGAGGGAACTGAAGCTTTCTTT. Protein: CASSHSEGTEAFF. Full variable domain (missing parts from reference TRBV7-2 and TRBJ1-1): GAGVSQSPSNKVTEKGKDVELRCDPISGHTALYWYRQSLGQGLEFLIYFQGNSAPDKSGLPSDRFSAERTGGSVSTLTIQRTQQEDSAVYLCASSHSEGTEAFFGQGTRLTVV.

The CDR3 sequence: CATVGQGHQPQHF. The CDR3 region has the DNA TGTGCAACCGTCGGGCAGGGGCATCAGCCCCAGCATTTT. The chain employs TRBV7-9 and TRBJ1-5; perhaps TRBD1 as D (6 bases). This CDR3 spans 13 amino acids. Germline values: CDR1 SEHNR, CDR2 FQNEAQ (reference sequence).

By sample share, this clone is medium-sized. The gene calls are TRBV5-6 and TRBJ1-4; D not certain. The V end was cut by 0 bases, the J end by 8 bases, with 14 bases between. The CDR3 is 15 amino acids. From germline, CDR1 is SGHDT and CDR2 YYEEEE. The CDR3 coding sequence is TGTGCCAGCAGCTTGGCCCGCACGGGGAAGGAAAAACTGTTTTTT. It is translated as CASSLARTGKEKLFF.

The rearrangement links TRBV7-8 to TRBJ2-5; D is possibly TRBD2 (5 bases). The CDR3 spans 14 residues. V was clipped by 8 bases and J by 5 bases, with 18 bases between them. The germline CDR1 and CDR2 sequences are SGHVS and FQNEAQ. Here the CDR3 reads CASFIPSPGETQYF. The CDR3 nucleotides are TGTGCCAGCTTTATTCCGAGCCCGGGGGAGACCCAGTACTTC.

The chain links TRBV27 to TRBJ1-1; TRBD1 matches 8 bases. CDR1 MNHEY and CDR2 SMNVEV come from the germline V gene (reference sequence). The CDR3 consists of 14 residues. V was pared by 1 base and J by 4 bases, with 2 bases of the junction left unmatched. The CDR3 reads CASSLWTGITEAFF. The CDR3 DNA sequence: TGTGCCAGCAGTTTATGGACAGGGATCACTGAAGCTTTCTTT.

The V call is TRBV28, the J call TRBJ1-1; unclear D gene. Looked up from germline, CDR1 is MDHEN and CDR2 is SYDVKM. V shed 6 bases and J shed 1 base, with 15 bases lying between them. The CDR3 has 15 residues. CDR3 sequence: CASSPARERNTEAFF. The CDR3 DNA follows: TGTGCCAGCAGCCCAGCAAGGGAGAGGAACACTGAAGCTTTCTTT.